The rows below give T cell receptor beta chains drawn from one sample of a study of cytomegalovirus exposure and HLA in healthy donors. Sequenced by immunoSEQ multiplex PCR; TCRdb stores in-frame clones only, minus some. Of roughly 140,000 clones listed, roughly 74% are singletons. The sample comprised PBMCs. These receptors were taken from a middle-aged woman in good health and CMV-seropositive. The CDR3 runs from the conserved cysteine through the conserved F or W. The D gene is left open where the match is weak. Some rows mark clone size as missing; the rest say once, few, many or name a class of expanded clone.

v_gene: TRBV18
d_gene: TRBD2
abundance: NA
j_gene: TRBJ2-3
CDR3nt: TGTGCCAGCTCACCGGCTAGCGGTACCACAGATACGCAGTATTTT
CDR3aa: CASSPASGTTDTQYF

v_gene: TRBV5-1
d_gene: NA
abundance: NA
j_gene: TRBJ1-4
CDR3nt: TGCGCCAGCAGAGGGGGAGTGGTGACTAATGAAAAACTGTTTTTT
CDR3aa: CASRGGVVTNEKLFF

v_gene: TRBV7-7
d_gene: NA
abundance: once
j_gene: TRBJ2-1
CDR3nt: TGTGCTAGCAGCCCAACTTGGGAGAACAATGAGCAGTTCTTC
CDR3aa: CASSPTWENNEQFF

v_gene: TRBV5-1
d_gene: TRBD1
abundance: NA
j_gene: TRBJ1-3
CDR3nt: TGCGCCAGCAGCAAGGGGACAGCAACTGGAAACACCATATATTTT
CDR3aa: CASSKGTATGNTIYF

v_gene: TRBV6-1
d_gene: TRBD2
abundance: NA
j_gene: TRBJ2-5
CDR3nt: TGTGCCATCCAGGGACTATCACAAGAGACCCAGTACTTC
CDR3aa: CAIQGLSQETQYF

v_gene: TRBV11-3
d_gene: NA
abundance: NA
j_gene: TRBJ2-7
CDR3nt: TGTGCCAGCAGCTTAGTTGGGACACCTCTTTCGGGGGAGCAGTACTTC
CDR3aa: CASSLVGTPLSGEQYF

v_gene: TRBV2
d_gene: TRBD1
abundance: NA
j_gene: TRBJ1-4
CDR3nt: TGTGCCAGCAGCGCGGGACAGGGAGCAGTAAAACTGTTTTTT
CDR3aa: CASSAGQGAVKLFF

v_gene: TRBV20-1
d_gene: NA
abundance: NA
j_gene: TRBJ2-1
CDR3nt: TGCAGTGCTAGGCCAGGCAATGAGCAGTTCTTC
CDR3aa: CSARPGNEQFF

v_gene: TRBV6-1
d_gene: NA
abundance: NA
j_gene: TRBJ1-2
CDR3nt: TGTGCCGCCCAGCAGGGGAATAACTATGGCTACACCTTC
CDR3aa: CAAQQGNNYGYTF

v_gene: TRBV6-6
d_gene: NA
abundance: NA
j_gene: TRBJ2-7
CDR3nt: TGTGCCAGCAGTTCTATGCAGGGTCTCTACGAGCAGTACTTC
CDR3aa: CASSSMQGLYEQYF

v_gene: TRBV9
d_gene: TRBD2
abundance: NA
j_gene: TRBJ2-1
CDR3nt: TGTGCCAGCAGCCCCCGGGGGGAGGGCCGTCGGAATGAGCAGTTCTTC
CDR3aa: CASSPRGEGRRNEQFF

v_gene: TRBV2
d_gene: TRBD2
abundance: once
j_gene: TRBJ2-7
CDR3nt: TGTGCCAGCAGTCAAGGAGGACTAGACGCCTCCTACGAGCAGTACTTC
CDR3aa: CASSQGGLDASYEQYF

v_gene: TRBV10-2
d_gene: TRBD1
abundance: NA
j_gene: TRBJ2-7
CDR3nt: TGCGCCAGCAACCAGGGGGCGCTGGACGAGCAGTACTTC
CDR3aa: CASNQGALDEQYF

v_gene: TRBV27
d_gene: TRBD2
abundance: NA
j_gene: TRBJ2-1
CDR3nt: TGTGCCAGCAGTCACGGGACTAGCGGACACAATGAGCAGTTCTTC
CDR3aa: CASSHGTSGHNEQFF

v_gene: TRBV20-1
d_gene: NA
abundance: NA
j_gene: TRBJ2-2
CDR3nt: TGCAGTGCTTGGGCAGGCGGGGAGCTGTTTTTT
CDR3aa: CSAWAGGELFF